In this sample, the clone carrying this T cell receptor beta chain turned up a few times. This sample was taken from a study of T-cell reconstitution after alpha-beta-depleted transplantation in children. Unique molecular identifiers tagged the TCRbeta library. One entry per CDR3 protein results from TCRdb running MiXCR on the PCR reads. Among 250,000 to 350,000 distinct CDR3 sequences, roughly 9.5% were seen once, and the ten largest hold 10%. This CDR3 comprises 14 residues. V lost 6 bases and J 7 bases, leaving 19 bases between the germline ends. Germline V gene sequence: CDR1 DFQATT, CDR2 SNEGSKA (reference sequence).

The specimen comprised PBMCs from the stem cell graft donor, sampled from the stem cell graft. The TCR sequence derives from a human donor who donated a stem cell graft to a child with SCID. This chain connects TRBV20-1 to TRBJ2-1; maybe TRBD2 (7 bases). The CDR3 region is CSAPPGGRVNEQFF. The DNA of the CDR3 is TGCAGTGCGCCCCCCGGGGGGCGGGTTAATGAGCAGTTCTTC.